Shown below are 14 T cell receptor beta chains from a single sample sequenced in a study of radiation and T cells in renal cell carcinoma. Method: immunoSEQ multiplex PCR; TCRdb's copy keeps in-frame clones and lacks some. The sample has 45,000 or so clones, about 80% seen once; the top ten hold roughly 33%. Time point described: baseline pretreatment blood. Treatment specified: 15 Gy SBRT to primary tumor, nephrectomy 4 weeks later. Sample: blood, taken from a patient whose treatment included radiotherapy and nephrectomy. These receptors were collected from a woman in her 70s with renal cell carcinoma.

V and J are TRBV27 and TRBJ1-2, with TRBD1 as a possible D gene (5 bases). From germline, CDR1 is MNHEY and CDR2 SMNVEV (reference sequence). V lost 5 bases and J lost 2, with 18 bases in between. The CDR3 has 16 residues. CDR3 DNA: TGTGCCAGCAGTAGCTTCAGGGATCGGACGAACTATGGCTACACCTTC. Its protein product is CASSSFRDRTNYGYTF.

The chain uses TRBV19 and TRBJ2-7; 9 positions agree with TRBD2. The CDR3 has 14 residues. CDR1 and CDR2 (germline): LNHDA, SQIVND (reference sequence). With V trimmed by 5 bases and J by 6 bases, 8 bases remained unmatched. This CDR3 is CASSSMRGGSEQYF. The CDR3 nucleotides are TGTGCCAGTAGTTCGATGCGGGGGGGCTCCGAGCAGTACTTC.

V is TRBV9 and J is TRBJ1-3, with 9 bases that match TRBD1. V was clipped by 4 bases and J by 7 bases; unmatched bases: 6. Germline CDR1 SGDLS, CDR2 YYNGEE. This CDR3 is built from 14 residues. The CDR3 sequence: CASSFRDRENTIYF. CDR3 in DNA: TGTGCCAGCAGCTTCCGGGACAGGGAGAACACCATATATTTT. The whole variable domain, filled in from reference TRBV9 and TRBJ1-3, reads DSGVTQTPKHLITATGQRVTLRCSPRSGDLSVYWYQQSLDQGLQFLIQYYNGEERAKGNILERFSAQQFPDLHSELNLSSLELGDSALYFCASSFRDRENTIYFGEGSWLTVV.

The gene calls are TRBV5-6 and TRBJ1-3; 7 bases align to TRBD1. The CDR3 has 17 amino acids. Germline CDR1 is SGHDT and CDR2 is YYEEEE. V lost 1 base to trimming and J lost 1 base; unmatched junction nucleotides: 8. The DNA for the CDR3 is TGTGCCAGCAGCTTGCGGGGACAGAGATCTTCTGGAAACACCATATATTTT. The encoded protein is CASSLRGQRSSGNTIYF. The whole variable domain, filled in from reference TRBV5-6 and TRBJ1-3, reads DAGVTQSPTHLIKTRGQQVTLRCSPKSGHDTVSWYQQALGQGPQFIFQYYEEEERQRGNFPDRFSGHQFPNYSSELNVNALLLGDSALYLCASSLRGQRSSGNTIYFGEGSWLTVV.

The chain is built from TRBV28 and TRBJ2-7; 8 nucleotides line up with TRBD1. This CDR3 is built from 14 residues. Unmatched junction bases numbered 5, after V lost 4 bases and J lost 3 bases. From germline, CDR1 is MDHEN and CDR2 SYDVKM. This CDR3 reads CASSSPGQGYEQYF. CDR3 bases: TGTGCCAGCAGTTCCCCAGGACAGGGCTACGAGCAGTACTTC.

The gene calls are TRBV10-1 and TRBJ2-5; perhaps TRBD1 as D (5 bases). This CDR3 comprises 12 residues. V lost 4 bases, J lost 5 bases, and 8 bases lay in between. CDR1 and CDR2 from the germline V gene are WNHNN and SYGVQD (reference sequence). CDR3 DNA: TGCGCCAGCAGTGTGGGGCGGGAGACCCAGTACTTC. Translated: CASSVGRETQYF.

CDR3 DNA: TGTGCCAGCAGTTACTCGGGCAGCGGGGGGTATGGCTACACCTTC. Its translation is CASSYSGSGGYGYTF. This chain links TRBV6-5 with TRBJ1-2; D may be TRBD1 (5 bases). The V end was cut by 0 bases, the J end by 5 bases, with 13 bases between. Per germline, CDR1 MNHEY and CDR2 SVGAGI. CDR3 length: 15 residues.

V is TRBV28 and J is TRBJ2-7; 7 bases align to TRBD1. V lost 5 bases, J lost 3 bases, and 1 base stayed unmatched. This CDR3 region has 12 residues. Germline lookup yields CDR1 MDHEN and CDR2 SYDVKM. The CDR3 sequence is CASSRQGYEQYF. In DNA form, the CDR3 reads TGTGCCAGCAGTCGACAGGGCTACGAGCAGTACTTC.

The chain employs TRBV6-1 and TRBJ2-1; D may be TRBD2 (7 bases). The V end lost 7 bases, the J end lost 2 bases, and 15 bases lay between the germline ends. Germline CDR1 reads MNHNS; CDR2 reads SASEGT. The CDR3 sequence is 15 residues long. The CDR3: CASMGAGRPYNEQFF. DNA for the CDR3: TGTGCCAGCATGGGGGCCGGGAGGCCCTACAATGAGCAGTTCTTC.

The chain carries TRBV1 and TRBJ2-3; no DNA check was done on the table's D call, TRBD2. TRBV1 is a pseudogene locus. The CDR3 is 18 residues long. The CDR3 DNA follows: TGCACCAGCAGCCAGGCCCACCGCGGGGTATCTAGCACAGATACGCAGTATTTT. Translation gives CTSSQAHRGVSSTDTQYF.

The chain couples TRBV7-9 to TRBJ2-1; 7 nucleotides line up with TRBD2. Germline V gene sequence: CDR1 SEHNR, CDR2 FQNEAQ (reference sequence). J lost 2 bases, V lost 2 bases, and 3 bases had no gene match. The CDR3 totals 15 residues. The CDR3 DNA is TGTGCCAGCAGCTTACGGCGGGAGACCTACAATGAGCAGTTCTTC. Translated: CASSLRRETYNEQFF.

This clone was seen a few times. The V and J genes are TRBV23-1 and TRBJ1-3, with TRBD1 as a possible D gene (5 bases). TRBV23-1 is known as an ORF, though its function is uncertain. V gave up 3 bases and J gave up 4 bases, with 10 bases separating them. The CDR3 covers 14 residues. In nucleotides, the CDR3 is TGCGCCAGCAGTCAGTCGGGGCCGGGAAACACCATATATTTT. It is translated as CASSQSGPGNTIYF.

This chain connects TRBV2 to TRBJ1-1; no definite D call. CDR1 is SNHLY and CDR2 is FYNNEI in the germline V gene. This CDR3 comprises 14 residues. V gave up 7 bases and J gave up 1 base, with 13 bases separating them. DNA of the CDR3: TGTGCCAGCACCCGATTGGCAAAGAACACTGAAGCTTTCTTT. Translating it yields CASTRLAKNTEAFF.

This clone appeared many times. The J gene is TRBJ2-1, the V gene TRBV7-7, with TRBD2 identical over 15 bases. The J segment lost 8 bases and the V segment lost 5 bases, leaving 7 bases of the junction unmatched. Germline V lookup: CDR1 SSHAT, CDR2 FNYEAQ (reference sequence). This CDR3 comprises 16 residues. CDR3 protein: CASSPGLAGGIYEQFF. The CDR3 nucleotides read TGTGCCAGCAGCCCGGGACTAGCGGGAGGTATATATGAGCAGTTCTTC.